This is a list of T cell receptor beta chains from one sample in a study of blood T cells in healthy people across ages. MiXCR was run by TCRdb on the 5' RACE reads, yielding one entry per CDR3 protein. The table records roughly 800,000 distinct CDR3 sequences, about three fifths of them present only once. What was sequenced was blood. The source of these receptors is a man in his thirties or forties in good health. Both conserved end residues are part of each CDR3. A D gene is named only where the DNA matches it firmly. Part of the rows lack a size; the others show once, few, many or a class for expanded clones.

size: NA; V: TRBV10-3; length: 15; D: NA; J: TRBJ1-1; CDR3: CAISDYKDIYTEAFF; DNA: TGTGCCATCAGTGACTATAAGGACATTTACACTGAAGCTTTCTTT
size: NA; V: TRBV20-1; length: 14; D: TRBD1; J: TRBJ1-2; CDR3: CSVGEGGSSYGYTF; DNA: TGCAGTGTCGGTGAAGGGGGCTCAAGCTATGGCTACACCTTC
size: few; V: TRBV9; length: 14; D: NA; J: TRBJ2-7; CDR3: CASSVSRNPYEQYF; DNA: TGTGCCAGCAGCGTTAGCAGAAACCCCTACGAGCAGTACTTC
size: NA; V: TRBV7-3; length: 15; D: TRBD1; J: TRBJ2-7; CDR3: CASSFTGTGESEQYF; DNA: TGTGCCAGCAGCTTCACCGGGACAGGGGAATCCGAGCAGTACTTC
size: NA; V: TRBV20-1; length: 15; D: TRBD2; J: TRBJ2-3; CDR3: CSARFLGLGADTQYF; DNA: TGCAGTGCTAGATTTCTCGGACTAGGGGCGGATACGCAGTATTTT
size: NA; V: TRBV4-1; length: 15; D: NA; J: TRBJ2-7; CDR3: CASSQLTGGTYEQYF; DNA: TGCGCCAGCAGCCAACTGACGGGCGGGACCTACGAGCAGTACTTC
size: few; V: TRBV20-1; length: 13; D: NA; J: TRBJ2-5; CDR3: CSARDRGFMTQYF; DNA: TGCAGTGCTAGAGACAGAGGCTTCATGACCCAGTACTTC
size: few; V: TRBV4-2; length: 14; D: NA; J: TRBJ2-7; CDR3: CASSRLEADYEQYF; DNA: TGTGCCAGCAGCAGACTAGAGGCGGACTACGAGCAGTACTTC
size: NA; V: TRBV6-6; length: 15; D: TRBD2; J: TRBJ2-1; CDR3: CASSTSSGSYNEQFF; DNA: TGTGCCAGCAGTACATCTAGCGGTTCCTACAATGAGCAGTTCTTC
size: NA; V: TRBV3-1; length: 13; D: NA; J: TRBJ2-7; CDR3: CASSQERGWKQYF; DNA: TGTGCCAGCAGCCAGGAACGTGGGTGGAAGCAGTACTTC
size: NA; V: TRBV6-1; length: 13; D: NA; J: TRBJ2-1; CDR3: CASTWYAGNEQFF; DNA: TGTGCCAGCACGTGGTATGCCGGCAATGAGCAGTTCTTC
size: NA; V: TRBV2; length: 15; D: TRBD1; J: TRBJ2-1; CDR3: CASSAQTGAYNEQFF; DNA: TGTGCCAGCAGCGCTCAGACAGGGGCCTACAATGAGCAGTTCTTC
size: NA; V: TRBV4-3; length: 14; D: NA; J: TRBJ2-1; CDR3: CASSQRLFYNEQFF; DNA: TGCGCCAGCAGCCAAAGACTCTTTTACAATGAGCAGTTCTTC
size: NA; V: TRBV3-1; length: 15; D: NA; J: TRBJ2-5; CDR3: CASSPGVGGQETQYF; DNA: TGTGCCAGCAGCCCCGGGGTAGGGGGCCAAGAGACCCAGTACTTC
size: once; V: TRBV20-1; length: 13; D: NA; J: TRBJ1-5; CDR3: CSAIAGTGQPQHF; DNA: TGCAGTGCTATCGCAGGGACGGGCCAGCCCCAGCATTTT
size: NA; V: TRBV7-2; length: 13; D: NA; J: TRBJ1-2; CDR3: CASSLPGSPGYTF; DNA: TGTGCCAGCAGCTTACCAGGGAGTCCGGGCTACACCTTC
size: NA; V: TRBV20-1; length: 15; D: NA; J: TRBJ1-5; CDR3: CSARDWGHSNQPQHF; DNA: TGCAGTGCTAGAGATTGGGGTCATAGTAATCAGCCCCAGCATTTT
size: NA; V: TRBV3-1; length: 14; D: NA; J: TRBJ2-4; CDR3: CASNQDHLKYKQYF; DNA: TGTGCCAGCAACCAAGACCACTTAAAATACAAGCAGTACTTC
size: NA; V: TRBV10-3; length: 11; D: NA; J: TRBJ2-1; CDR3: CAILIGDEQFF; DNA: TGTGCCATCCTGATCGGCGATGAGCAGTTCTTC
size: few; V: TRBV20-1; length: 15; D: TRBD1; J: TRBJ2-7; CDR3: CSAKPRDRGLYEQYF; DNA: TGCAGTGCTAAACCCCGGGACAGGGGATTATACGAGCAGTACTTC
size: NA; V: TRBV9; length: 15; D: NA; J: TRBJ2-3; CDR3: CASSVDGPSTDTQYF; DNA: TGTGCCAGCAGCGTAGACGGCCCGTCCACAGATACGCAGTATTTT
size: NA; V: TRBV6-5; length: 13; D: NA; J: TRBJ2-5; CDR3: CASSFSAPETQYF; DNA: TGTGCCAGCAGTTTTAGTGCTCCGGAGACCCAGTACTTC
size: NA; V: TRBV7-9; length: 16; D: TRBD2; J: TRBJ2-7; CDR3: CASSILLAGGPHEQYF; DNA: TGTGCCAGCAGCATTCTACTAGCGGGAGGCCCACACGAGCAGTACTTC
size: NA; V: TRBV6-2/TRBV6-3; length: 14; D: TRBD1; J: TRBJ2-7; CDR3: CASSGRDREYEQYF; DNA: TGTGCCAGCAGTGGAAGGGACAGGGAATACGAGCAGTACTTC
size: few; V: TRBV2; length: 13; D: TRBD1; J: TRBJ2-7; CDR3: CASTGTGGYEQYF; DNA: TGTGCCAGCACCGGGACAGGGGGCTACGAGCAGTACTTC
size: NA; V: TRBV28; length: 17; D: TRBD1; J: TRBJ1-5; CDR3: CASSPRQGGSPNQPQHF; DNA: TGTGCCAGCAGTCCCCGACAGGGAGGCTCTCCCAATCAGCCCCAGCATTTT
size: few; V: TRBV20-1; length: 11; D: NA; J: TRBJ2-7; CDR3: CSARNVYEQYF; DNA: TGCAGTGCTAGAAACGTTTACGAGCAGTACTTC
size: NA; V: TRBV14; length: 15; D: TRBD1; J: TRBJ2-5; CDR3: CASSQLDRVYETQYF; DNA: TGTGCCAGCAGCCAACTGGACAGGGTTTATGAGACCCAGTACTTC
size: NA; V: TRBV28; length: 15; D: TRBD2; J: TRBJ2-3; CDR3: CASRQLAGWSDTQYF; DNA: TGTGCCAGCAGACAACTAGCGGGATGGTCAGATACGCAGTATTTT
size: NA; V: TRBV6-2/TRBV6-3; length: 16; D: TRBD2; J: TRBJ2-1; CDR3: CASSRITSDYYNEQFF; DNA: TGTGCCAGCAGTCGAATCACTAGCGATTACTACAATGAGCAGTTCTTC
size: NA; V: TRBV2; length: 16; D: NA; J: TRBJ2-6; CDR3: CASRKREESGANVLTF; DNA: TGTGCCAGCAGGAAAAGGGAAGAGTCTGGGGCCAACGTCCTGACTTTC
size: few; V: TRBV7-9; length: 18; D: TRBD2; J: TRBJ2-7; CDR3: CASSNTGTSGRASHEQYF; DNA: TGTGCCAGCAGCAACACAGGGACTAGCGGGAGGGCCTCACACGAGCAGTACTTC
size: NA; V: TRBV11-2; length: 16; D: TRBD1; J: TRBJ2-7; CDR3: CASSSPGSGGLAEQYF; DNA: TGTGCCAGCAGCTCCCCAGGGTCAGGGGGATTGGCCGAGCAGTACTTC
size: NA; V: TRBV28; length: 16; D: NA; J: TRBJ2-7; CDR3: CASSFFIPDFSYEQYF; DNA: TGTGCCAGTAGTTTTTTTATACCGGACTTCTCCTACGAGCAGTACTTC
size: NA; V: TRBV20-1; length: 15; D: NA; J: TRBJ2-1; CDR3: CSARPHSLPNHEQFF; DNA: TGCAGTGCTAGACCCCACAGCCTACCCAATCATGAGCAGTTCTTC
size: NA; V: TRBV27; length: 13; D: NA; J: TRBJ2-7; CDR3: CASGAWTSYEQYF; DNA: TGTGCCAGCGGTGCCTGGACCTCCTACGAGCAGTACTTC
size: NA; V: TRBV5-5; length: 13; D: NA; J: TRBJ1-2; CDR3: CASSLRVDRGYTF; DNA: TGTGCCAGCAGCCTCCGTGTAGATCGGGGCTACACCTTC
size: NA; V: TRBV9; length: 15; D: NA; J: TRBJ2-7; CDR3: CASSPEGPLDNEQYF; DNA: TGTGCCAGCAGCCCAGAGGGGCCGCTTGATAATGAGCAGTACTTC
size: NA; V: TRBV20-1; length: 12; D: NA; J: TRBJ2-3; CDR3: CSASQGRDTQYF; DNA: TGCAGTGCCTCACAGGGGAGGGATACGCAGTATTTT
size: NA; V: TRBV7-9; length: 13; D: NA; J: TRBJ2-3; CDR3: CASSLPTGDTQYF; DNA: TGTGCCAGCAGCCTACCGACGGGTGATACGCAGTATTTT
size: NA; V: TRBV20-1; length: 13; D: NA; J: TRBJ1-4; CDR3: CSATNSINEKLFF; DNA: TGCAGTGCTACGAACAGCATAAATGAAAAACTGTTTTTT
size: NA; V: TRBV28; length: 14; D: TRBD2; J: TRBJ2-7; CDR3: CASMKRERSYEQYF; DNA: TGTGCCAGCATGAAGCGGGAGAGATCCTACGAGCAGTACTTC
size: few; V: TRBV10-3; length: 13; D: NA; J: TRBJ2-3; CDR3: CAISRDSTDTQYF; DNA: TGTGCCATCAGTAGAGATAGCACAGATACGCAGTATTTT
size: NA; V: TRBV7-8; length: 14; D: NA; J: TRBJ2-7; CDR3: CASSLNPGAGEQYF; DNA: TGTGCCAGCAGCCTCAACCCCGGGGCCGGCGAGCAGTACTTC
size: NA; V: TRBV20-1; length: 15; D: NA; J: TRBJ2-3; CDR3: CSARYYRVSVYTQYF; DNA: TGCAGTGCTAGATACTACAGGGTGAGCGTTTATACGCAGTATTTT
size: NA; V: TRBV10-3; length: 13; D: NA; J: TRBJ1-2; CDR3: CAISSGTDYGYTF; DNA: TGTGCCATCAGTTCCGGGACGGACTATGGCTACACCTTC
size: many; V: TRBV5-1; length: 18; D: TRBD2; J: TRBJ2-5; CDR3: CASSFQTGTSYHQETQYF; DNA: TGCGCCAGCAGCTTCCAAACCGGGACTAGCTACCACCAAGAGACCCAGTACTTC
size: NA; V: TRBV20-1; length: 13; D: NA; J: TRBJ2-3; CDR3: CSARRTYPDTQYF; DNA: TGCAGTGCTAGACGGACATACCCCGATACGCAGTATTTT
size: many; V: TRBV20-1; length: 13; D: NA; J: TRBJ2-1; CDR3: CSARASQGNEQFF; DNA: TGCAGTGCTAGAGCCTCACAGGGCAATGAGCAGTTCTTC
size: NA; V: TRBV3-1; length: 14; D: NA; J: TRBJ2-7; CDR3: CASSLNKETYEQYF; DNA: TGTGCCAGCAGCCTAAACAAGGAAACCTACGAGCAGTACTTC
size: once; V: TRBV6-1; length: 16; D: NA; J: TRBJ1-5; CDR3: CASRTPQGSRNQPQHF; DNA: TGTGCCAGCAGGACGCCGCAGGGGTCTCGCAATCAGCCCCAGCATTTT
size: NA; V: TRBV2; length: 12; D: NA; J: TRBJ1-2; CDR3: CASSAQAYGYTF; DNA: TGTGCCAGCAGTGCCCAGGCGTATGGCTACACCTTC
size: NA; V: TRBV11-2; length: 16; D: TRBD1; J: TRBJ1-1; CDR3: CASSFWDRPRNTEAFF; DNA: TGTGCCAGCAGCTTCTGGGACAGACCCAGAAACACTGAAGCTTTCTTT
size: NA; V: TRBV15; length: 15; D: TRBD1; J: TRBJ2-7; CDR3: CATSRDRGPPYEQYF; DNA: TGTGCCACCAGCAGGGACAGGGGGCCTCCCTACGAGCAGTACTTC
size: NA; V: TRBV5-1; length: 13; D: NA; J: TRBJ2-3; CDR3: CASSELGSDTQYF; DNA: TGCGCCAGCAGCGAACTAGGTTCTGATACGCAGTATTTT
size: many; V: TRBV9; length: 11; D: NA; J: TRBJ1-2; CDR3: CASSVGGRYTF; DNA: TGTGCCAGCAGCGTCGGAGGCCGCTACACCTTC